Given below is one T cell receptor beta chain in context. Its specificity is not known. Method: immunoSEQ multiplex PCR; TCRdb's copy keeps in-frame clones and lacks some. The sample lists around 92,000 clones; around 88% were seen once. This sample was taken from a study of graft-versus-host responses after intestinal transplantation. About the study: Anti-thymocyte globulin was used for induction in all recipients, who then took tacrolimus and steroids for two to four years. General observations from the study: GvH clones appeared in recipient marrow, some first in ileum or blood.

The CDR3 is 15 residues long. CDR1 and CDR2 from the germline V gene are LNHNV and YYDKDF (reference sequence). Germline trimming cut 1 base from V and 4 bases from J; bases unmatched to any gene: 2. The TCR sequence derives from a human patient who received an intestinal transplant, so some T cells may come from the graft donor. Here the sequenced sample was PBMCs, taken 255 days after intestinal transplant. This chain links TRBV15 with TRBJ2-5; 11 bases line up with TRBD2. Written as DNA, the CDR3 is TGTGCCACCAGCAGAGGACTAGCGGGATCAGAGACCCAGTACTTC. It specifies CATSRGLAGSETQYF.